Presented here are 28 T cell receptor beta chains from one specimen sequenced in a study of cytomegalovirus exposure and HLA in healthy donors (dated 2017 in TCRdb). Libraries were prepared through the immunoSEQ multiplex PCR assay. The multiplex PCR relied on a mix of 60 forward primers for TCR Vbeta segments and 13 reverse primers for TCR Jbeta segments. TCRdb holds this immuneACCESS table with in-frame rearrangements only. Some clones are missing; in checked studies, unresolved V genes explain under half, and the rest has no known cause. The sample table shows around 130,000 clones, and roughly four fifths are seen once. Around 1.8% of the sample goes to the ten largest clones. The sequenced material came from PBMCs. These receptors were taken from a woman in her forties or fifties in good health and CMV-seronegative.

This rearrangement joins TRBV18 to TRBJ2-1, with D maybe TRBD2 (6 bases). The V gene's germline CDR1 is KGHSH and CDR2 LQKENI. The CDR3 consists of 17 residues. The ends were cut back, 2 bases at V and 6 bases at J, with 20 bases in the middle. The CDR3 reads CASSPMGGAGAGNEQFF. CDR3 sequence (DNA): TGTGCCAGCTCACCAATGGGCGGGGCCGGAGCCGGCAATGAGCAGTTCTTC.

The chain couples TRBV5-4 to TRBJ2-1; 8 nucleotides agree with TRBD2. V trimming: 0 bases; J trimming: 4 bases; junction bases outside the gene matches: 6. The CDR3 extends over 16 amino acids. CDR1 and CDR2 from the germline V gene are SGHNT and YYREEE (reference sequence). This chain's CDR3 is CASSLDGAGGYNEQFF. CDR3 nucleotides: TGTGCCAGCAGCTTGGATGGGGCGGGAGGATACAATGAGCAGTTCTTC.

Here the CDR3 reads CASSSRDSLGAEAFF. DNA of the CDR3: TGTGCCAGCAGCTCAAGGGACAGCCTGGGCGCTGAAGCTTTCTTT. This sequence joins TRBV7-8 and TRBJ1-1; 7 bases align to TRBD1. The V and J ends lost 4 bases and 6 bases, in that order; junction bases with no gene match: 11. The CDR3 extends over 15 amino acids. The germline V gene encodes CDR1 SGHVS and CDR2 FQNEAQ. The variable domain in full, with the rest retrieved from reference TRBV7-8 and TRBJ1-1, is GAGVSQSPRYKVAKRGQDVALRCDPISGHVSLFWYQQALGQGPEFLTYFQNEAQLDKSGLPSDRFFAERPEGSVSTLKIQRTQQEDSAVYLCASSSRDSLGAEAFFGQGTRLTVV.

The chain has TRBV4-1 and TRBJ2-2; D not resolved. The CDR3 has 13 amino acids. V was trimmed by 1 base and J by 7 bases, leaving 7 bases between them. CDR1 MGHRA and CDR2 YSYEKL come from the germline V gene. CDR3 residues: CASSQVASGELFF. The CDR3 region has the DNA TGCGCCAGCAGCCAAGTCGCTAGCGGGGAGCTGTTTTTT.

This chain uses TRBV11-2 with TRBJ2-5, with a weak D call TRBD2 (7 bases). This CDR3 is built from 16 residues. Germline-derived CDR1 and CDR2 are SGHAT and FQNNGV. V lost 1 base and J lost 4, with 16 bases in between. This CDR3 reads CASSLVGGPHLETQYF. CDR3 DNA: TGTGCCAGCAGCTTAGTGGGGGGGCCGCATTTAGAGACCCAGTACTTC.

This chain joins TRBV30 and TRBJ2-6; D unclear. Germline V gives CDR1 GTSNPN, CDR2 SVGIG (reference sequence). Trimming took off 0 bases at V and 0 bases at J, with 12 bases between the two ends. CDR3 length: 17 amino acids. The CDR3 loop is CAWSVRSGVSGANVLTF. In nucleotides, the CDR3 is TGTGCCTGGAGTGTACGGTCAGGCGTCTCTGGGGCCAACGTCCTGACTTTC.

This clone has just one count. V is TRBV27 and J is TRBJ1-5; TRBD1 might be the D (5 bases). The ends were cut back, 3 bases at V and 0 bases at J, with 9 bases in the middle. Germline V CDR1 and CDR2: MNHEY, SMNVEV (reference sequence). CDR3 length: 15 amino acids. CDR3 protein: CASSFGRDSNQPQHF. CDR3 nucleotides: TGTGCCAGCAGTTTCGGCAGGGATAGCAATCAGCCCCAGCATTTT.

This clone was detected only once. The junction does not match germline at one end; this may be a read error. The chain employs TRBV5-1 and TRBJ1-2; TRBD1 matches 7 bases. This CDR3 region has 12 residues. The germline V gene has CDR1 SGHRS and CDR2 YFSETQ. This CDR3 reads CASSLGVPPGGF. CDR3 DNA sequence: TGCGCCAGCAGCTTGGGCGTTCCCCCAGGGGGCTTC. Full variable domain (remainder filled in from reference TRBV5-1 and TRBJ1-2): KAGVTQTPRYLIKTRGQQVTLSCSPISGHRSVSWYQQTPGQGLQFLFEYFSETQRNKGNFPGRFSGRQFSNSRSEMNVSTLELGDSALYLCASSLGVPPGGFGSGTRLTVV.

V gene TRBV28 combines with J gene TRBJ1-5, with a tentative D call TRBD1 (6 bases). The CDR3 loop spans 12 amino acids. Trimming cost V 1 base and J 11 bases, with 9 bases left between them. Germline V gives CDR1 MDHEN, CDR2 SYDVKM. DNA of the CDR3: TGTGCCAGCAGTTTATTGGGGGCGACCCAGCATTTT. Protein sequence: CASSLLGATQHF.

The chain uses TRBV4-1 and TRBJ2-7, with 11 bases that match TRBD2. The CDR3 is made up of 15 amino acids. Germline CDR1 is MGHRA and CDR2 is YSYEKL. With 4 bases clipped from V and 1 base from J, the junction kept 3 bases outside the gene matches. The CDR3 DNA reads TGCGCCAGCAGCCTACTAGCGGGAGATTCCTACGAGCAGTACTTC. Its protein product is CASSLLAGDSYEQYF.

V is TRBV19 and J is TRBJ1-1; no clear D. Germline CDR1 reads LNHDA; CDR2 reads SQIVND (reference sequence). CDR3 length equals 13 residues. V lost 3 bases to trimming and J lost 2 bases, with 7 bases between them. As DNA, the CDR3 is TGTGCCAGTAGTATTCAGGTAAACACTGAAGCTTTCTTT. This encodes CASSIQVNTEAFF.

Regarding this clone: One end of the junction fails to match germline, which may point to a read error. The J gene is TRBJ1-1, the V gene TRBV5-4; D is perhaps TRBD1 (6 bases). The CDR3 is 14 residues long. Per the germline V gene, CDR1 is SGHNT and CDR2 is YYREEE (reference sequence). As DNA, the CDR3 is TGTGCCAGCAGTTTGGGACAAGCGAACACTGAAGCTTTCTTT. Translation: CASSLGQANTEAFF.

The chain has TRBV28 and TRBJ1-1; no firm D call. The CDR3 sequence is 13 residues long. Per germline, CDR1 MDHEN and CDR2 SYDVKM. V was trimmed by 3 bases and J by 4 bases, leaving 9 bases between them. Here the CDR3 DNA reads TGTGCCAGCAGTTTTCAACTCGGCACTGAAGCTTTCTTT. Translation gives CASSFQLGTEAFF.

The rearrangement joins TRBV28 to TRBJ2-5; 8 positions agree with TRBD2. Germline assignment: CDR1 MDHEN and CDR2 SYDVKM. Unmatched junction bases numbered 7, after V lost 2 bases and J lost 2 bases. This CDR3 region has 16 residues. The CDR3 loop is CASSLLKAGEQETQYF. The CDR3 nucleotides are TGTGCCAGCAGTTTACTGAAAGCGGGAGAACAAGAGACCCAGTACTTC.

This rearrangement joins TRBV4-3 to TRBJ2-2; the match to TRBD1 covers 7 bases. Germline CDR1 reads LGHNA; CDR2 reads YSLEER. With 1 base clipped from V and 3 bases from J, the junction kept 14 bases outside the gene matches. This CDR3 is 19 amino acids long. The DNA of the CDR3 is TGCGCCAGCAGCCAAGCTGCGACAGGGTTGAGGTTGGACACCGGGGAGCTGTTTTTT. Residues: CASSQAATGLRLDTGELFF.

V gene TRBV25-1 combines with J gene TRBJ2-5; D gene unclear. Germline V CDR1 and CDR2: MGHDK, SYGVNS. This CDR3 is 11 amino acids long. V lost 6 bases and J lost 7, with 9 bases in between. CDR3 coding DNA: TGTGCCAGCAGAGAGGTGCGGACCCAGTACTTC. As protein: CASREVRTQYF.

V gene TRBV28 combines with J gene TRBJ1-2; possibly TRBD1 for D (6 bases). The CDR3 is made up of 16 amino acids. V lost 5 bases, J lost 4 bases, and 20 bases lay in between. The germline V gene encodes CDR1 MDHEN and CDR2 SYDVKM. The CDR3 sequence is CASSLSSIYRVYGYTF. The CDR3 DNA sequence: TGTGCCAGCAGTCTGTCCTCGATCTACAGGGTCTATGGCTACACCTTC.

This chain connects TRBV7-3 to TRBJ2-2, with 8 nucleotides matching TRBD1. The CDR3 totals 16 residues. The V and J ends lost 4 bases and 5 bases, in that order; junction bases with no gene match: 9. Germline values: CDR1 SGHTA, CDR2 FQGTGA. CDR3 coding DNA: TGTGCCAGCAGCTCCCCGGGACAGGCGAGGACCGGGGAGCTGTTTTTT. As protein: CASSSPGQARTGELFF.

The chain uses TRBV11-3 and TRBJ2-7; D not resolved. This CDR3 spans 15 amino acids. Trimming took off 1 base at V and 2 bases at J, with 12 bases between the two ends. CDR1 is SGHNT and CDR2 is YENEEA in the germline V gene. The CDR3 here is CASSLAIPPTYEQYF. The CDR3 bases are TGTGCCAGCAGCTTAGCCATTCCCCCAACCTACGAGCAGTACTTC.

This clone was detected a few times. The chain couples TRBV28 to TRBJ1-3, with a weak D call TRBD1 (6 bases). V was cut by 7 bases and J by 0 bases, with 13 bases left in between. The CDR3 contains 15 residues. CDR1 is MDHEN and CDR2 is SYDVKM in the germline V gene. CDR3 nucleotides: TGTGCCAGCACCGACAGGTTCCTCTCTGGAAACACCATATATTTT. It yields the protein CASTDRFLSGNTIYF.

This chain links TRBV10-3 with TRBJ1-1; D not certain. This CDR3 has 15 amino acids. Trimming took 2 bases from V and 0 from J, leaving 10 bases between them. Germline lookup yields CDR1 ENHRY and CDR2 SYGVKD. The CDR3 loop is CAISEGGDMNTEAFF. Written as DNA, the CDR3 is TGTGCCATCAGTGAGGGAGGTGACATGAACACTGAAGCTTTCTTT.

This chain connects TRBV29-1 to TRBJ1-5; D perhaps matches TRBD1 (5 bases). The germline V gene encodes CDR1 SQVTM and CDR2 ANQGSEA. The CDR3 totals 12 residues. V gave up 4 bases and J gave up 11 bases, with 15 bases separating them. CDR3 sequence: CSVAQGLGTQHF. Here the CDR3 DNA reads TGCAGCGTTGCGCAGGGCCTGGGGACCCAGCATTTT.

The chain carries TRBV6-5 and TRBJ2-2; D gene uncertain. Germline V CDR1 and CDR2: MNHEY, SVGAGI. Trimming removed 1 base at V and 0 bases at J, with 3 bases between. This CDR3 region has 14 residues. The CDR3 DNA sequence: TGTGCCAGCAGTTACTTTACGAACACCGGGGAGCTGTTTTTT. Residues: CASSYFTNTGELFF.

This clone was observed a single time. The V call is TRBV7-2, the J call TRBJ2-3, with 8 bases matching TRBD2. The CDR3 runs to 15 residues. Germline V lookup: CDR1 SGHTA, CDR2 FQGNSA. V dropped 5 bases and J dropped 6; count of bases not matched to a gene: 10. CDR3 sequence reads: CASSPLAGGGDTQYF. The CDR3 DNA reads TGTGCCAGCAGCCCCCTAGCGGGTGGGGGGGATACGCAGTATTTT.

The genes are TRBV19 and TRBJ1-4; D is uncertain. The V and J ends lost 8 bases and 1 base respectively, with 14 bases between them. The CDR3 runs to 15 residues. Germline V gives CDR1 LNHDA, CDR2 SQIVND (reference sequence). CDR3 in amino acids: CASYPRGRTNEKLFF. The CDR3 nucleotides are TGTGCCAGTTATCCCCGCGGCCGAACTAATGAAAAACTGTTTTTT. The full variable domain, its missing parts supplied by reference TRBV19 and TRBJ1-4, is DGGITQSPKYLFRKEGQNVTLSCEQNLNHDAMYWYRQDPGQGLRLIYYSQIVNDFQKGDIAEGYSVSREKKESFPLTVTSAQKNPTAFYLCASYPRGRTNEKLFFGSGTQLSVL.

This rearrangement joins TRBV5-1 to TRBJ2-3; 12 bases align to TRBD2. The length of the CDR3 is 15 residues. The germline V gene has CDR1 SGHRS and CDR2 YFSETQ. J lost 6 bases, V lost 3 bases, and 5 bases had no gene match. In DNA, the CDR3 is TGCGCCAGCAGCTACTCTAGCGGGAGGGAGGATACGCAGTATTTT. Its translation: CASSYSSGREDTQYF.

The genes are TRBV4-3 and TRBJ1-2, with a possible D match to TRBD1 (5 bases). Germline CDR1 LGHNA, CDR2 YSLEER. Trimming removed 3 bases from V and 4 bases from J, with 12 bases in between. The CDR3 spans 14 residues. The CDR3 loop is CASSHTRGGYGYTF. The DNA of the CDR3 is TGCGCCAGCAGCCACACACGGGGGGGCTATGGCTACACCTTC.

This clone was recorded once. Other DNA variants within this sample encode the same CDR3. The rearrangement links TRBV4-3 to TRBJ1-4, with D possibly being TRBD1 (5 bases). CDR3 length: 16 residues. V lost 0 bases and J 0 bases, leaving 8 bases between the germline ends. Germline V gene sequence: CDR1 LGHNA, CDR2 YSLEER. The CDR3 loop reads CASSQDPGTTNEKLFF. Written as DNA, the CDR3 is TGCGCCAGCAGCCAAGATCCAGGGACAACTAATGAAAAACTGTTTTTT.